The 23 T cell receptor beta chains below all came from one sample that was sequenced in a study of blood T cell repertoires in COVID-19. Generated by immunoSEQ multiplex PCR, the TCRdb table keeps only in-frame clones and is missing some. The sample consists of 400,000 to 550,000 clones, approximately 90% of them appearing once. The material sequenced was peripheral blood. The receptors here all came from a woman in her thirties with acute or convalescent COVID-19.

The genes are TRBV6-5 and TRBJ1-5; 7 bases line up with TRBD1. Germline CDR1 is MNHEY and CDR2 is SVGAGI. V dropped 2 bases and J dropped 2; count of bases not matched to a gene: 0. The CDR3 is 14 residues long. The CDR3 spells CASSYGTGNQPQHF. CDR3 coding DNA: TGTGCCAGCAGTTACGGGACAGGCAATCAGCCCCAGCATTTT.

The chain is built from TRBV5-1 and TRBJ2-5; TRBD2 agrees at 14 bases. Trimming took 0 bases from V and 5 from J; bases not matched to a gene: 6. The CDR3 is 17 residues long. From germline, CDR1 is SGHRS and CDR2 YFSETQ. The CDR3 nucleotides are TGCGCCAGCAGCTTGGGGACTAGCGGGGGGCCTGGGGAGACCCAGTACTTC. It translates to CASSLGTSGGPGETQYF. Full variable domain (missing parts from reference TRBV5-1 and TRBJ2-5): KAGVTQTPRYLIKTRGQQVTLSCSPISGHRSVSWYQQTPGQGLQFLFEYFSETQRNKGNFPGRFSGRQFSNSRSEMNVSTLELGDSALYLCASSLGTSGGPGETQYFGPGTRLLVL.

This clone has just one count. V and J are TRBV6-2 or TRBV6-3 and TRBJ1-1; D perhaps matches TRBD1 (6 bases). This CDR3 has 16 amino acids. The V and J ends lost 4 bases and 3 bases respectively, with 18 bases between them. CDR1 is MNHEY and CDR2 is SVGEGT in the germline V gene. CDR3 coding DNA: TGTGCCAGCAGTTCTATATTACAGGGTTGGGACACTGAAGCTTTCTTT. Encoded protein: CASSSILQGWDTEAFF.

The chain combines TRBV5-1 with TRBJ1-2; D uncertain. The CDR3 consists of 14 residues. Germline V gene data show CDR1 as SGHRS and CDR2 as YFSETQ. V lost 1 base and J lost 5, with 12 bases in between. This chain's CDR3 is CASSLTEGRYGYTF. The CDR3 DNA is TGCGCCAGCAGCTTGACGGAAGGGAGATATGGCTACACCTTC.

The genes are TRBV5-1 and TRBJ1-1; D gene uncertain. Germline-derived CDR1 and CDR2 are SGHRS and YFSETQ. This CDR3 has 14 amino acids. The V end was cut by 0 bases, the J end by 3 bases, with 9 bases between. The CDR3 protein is CASSLGFSDTEAFF. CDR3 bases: TGCGCCAGCAGCTTGGGGTTTTCGGACACTGAAGCTTTCTTT.

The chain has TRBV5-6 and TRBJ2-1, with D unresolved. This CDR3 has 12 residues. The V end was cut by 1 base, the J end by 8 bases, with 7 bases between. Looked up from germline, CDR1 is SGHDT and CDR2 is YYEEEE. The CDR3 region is CASSLNRYEQFF. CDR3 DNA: TGTGCCAGCAGCTTGAACAGATATGAGCAGTTCTTC. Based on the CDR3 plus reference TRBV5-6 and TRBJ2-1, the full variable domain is DAGVTQSPTHLIKTRGQQVTLRCSPKSGHDTVSWYQQALGQGPQFIFQYYEEEERQRGNFPDRFSGHQFPNYSSELNVNALLLGDSALYLCASSLNRYEQFFGPGTRLTVL.

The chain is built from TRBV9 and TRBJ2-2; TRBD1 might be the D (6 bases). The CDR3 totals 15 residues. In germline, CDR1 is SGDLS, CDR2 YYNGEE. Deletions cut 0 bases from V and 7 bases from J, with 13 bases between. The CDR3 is CASSVETGRGGELFF. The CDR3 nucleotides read TGTGCCAGCAGCGTAGAGACAGGACGGGGCGGGGAGCTGTTTTTT. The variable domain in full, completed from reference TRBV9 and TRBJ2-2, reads DSGVTQTPKHLITATGQRVTLRCSPRSGDLSVYWYQQSLDQGLQFLIQYYNGEERAKGNILERFSAQQFPDLHSELNLSSLELGDSALYFCASSVETGRGGELFFGEGSRLTVL.

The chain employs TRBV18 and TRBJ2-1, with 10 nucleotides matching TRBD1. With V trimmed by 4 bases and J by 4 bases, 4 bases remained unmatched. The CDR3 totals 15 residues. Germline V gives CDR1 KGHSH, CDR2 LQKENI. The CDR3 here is CASSRGQGGYNEQFF. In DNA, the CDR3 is TGTGCCAGCTCACGAGGACAGGGGGGGTACAATGAGCAGTTCTTC.

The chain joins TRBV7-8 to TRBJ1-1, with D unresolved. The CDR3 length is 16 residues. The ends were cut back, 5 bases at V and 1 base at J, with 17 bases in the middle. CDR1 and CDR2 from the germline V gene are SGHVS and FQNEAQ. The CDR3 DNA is TGTGCCAGCAGCCGCCAGAGGGAAGGAGGGAACACTGAAGCTTTCTTT. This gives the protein CASSRQREGGNTEAFF.

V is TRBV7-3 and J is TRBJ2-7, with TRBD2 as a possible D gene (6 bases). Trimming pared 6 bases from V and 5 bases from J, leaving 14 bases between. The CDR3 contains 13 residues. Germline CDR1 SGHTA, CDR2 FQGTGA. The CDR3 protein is CASSSTRGNEQYF. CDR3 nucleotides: TGTGCCAGCAGTTCCACGCGGGGCAACGAGCAGTACTTC.

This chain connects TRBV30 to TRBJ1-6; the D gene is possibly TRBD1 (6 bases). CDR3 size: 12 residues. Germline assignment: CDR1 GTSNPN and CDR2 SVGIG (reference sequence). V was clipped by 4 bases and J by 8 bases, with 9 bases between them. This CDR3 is CAWTSGDSPLHF. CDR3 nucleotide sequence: TGTGCCTGGACCTCAGGGGATTCACCCCTCCACTTT.

The CDR3 nucleotides are TGTGCCAGCTCACCATACACAGAAGGTGGCTACACCTTC. As protein: CASSPYTEGGYTF. The chain recombines TRBV18 with TRBJ1-2; D uncertain. Trimming stripped 2 bases from V and 7 bases from J, with 11 bases between. The CDR3 is 13 residues long. Germline CDR1 and CDR2: KGHSH and LQKENI. Variable domain in full (rest from reference TRBV18 and TRBJ1-2): NAGVMQNPRHLVRRRGQEARLRCSPMKGHSHVYWYRQLPEEGLKFMVYLQKENIIDESGMPKERFSAEFPKEGPSILRIQQVVRGDSAAYFCASSPYTEGGYTFGSGTRLTVV.

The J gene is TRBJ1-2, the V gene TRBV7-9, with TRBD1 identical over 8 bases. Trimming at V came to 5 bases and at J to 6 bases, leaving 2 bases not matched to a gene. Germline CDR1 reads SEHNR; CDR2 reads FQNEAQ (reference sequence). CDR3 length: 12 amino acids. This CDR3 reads CASSRGQDGYTF. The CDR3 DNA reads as TGTGCCAGCAGCCGGGGACAGGATGGCTACACCTTC.

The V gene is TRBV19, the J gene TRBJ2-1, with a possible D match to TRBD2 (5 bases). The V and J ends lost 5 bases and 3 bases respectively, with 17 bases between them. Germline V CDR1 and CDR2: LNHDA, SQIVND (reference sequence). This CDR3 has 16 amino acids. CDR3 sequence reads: CASSPRRGQSYNEQFF. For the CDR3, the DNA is TGTGCCAGTAGTCCCCGTCGGGGTCAGAGCTACAATGAGCAGTTCTTC.

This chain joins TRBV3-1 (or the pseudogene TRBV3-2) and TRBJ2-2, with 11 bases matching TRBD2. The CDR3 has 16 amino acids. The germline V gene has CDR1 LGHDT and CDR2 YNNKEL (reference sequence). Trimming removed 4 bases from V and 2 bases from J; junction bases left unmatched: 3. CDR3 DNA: TGTGCCAGCAGCCTTAGCGGGGGGGCCAACACCGGGGAGCTGTTTTTT. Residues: CASSLSGGANTGELFF.

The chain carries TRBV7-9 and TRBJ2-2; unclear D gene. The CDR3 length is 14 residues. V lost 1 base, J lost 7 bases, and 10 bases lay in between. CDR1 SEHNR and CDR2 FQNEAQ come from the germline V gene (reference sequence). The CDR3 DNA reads TGTGCCAGCAGCTTAGGGGCAGTTTACGGGGAGCTGTTTTTT. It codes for CASSLGAVYGELFF.

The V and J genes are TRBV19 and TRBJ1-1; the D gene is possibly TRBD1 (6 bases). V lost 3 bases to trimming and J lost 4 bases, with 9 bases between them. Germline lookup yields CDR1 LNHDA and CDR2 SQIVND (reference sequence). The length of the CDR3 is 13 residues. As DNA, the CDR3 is TGTGCCAGTAGTATCACAGGGACCACTGAAGCTTTCTTT. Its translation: CASSITGTTEAFF.

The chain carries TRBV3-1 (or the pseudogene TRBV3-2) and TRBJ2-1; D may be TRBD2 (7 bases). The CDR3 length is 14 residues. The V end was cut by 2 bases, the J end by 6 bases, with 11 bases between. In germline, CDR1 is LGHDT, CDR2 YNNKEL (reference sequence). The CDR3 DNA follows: TGTGCCAGCAGCCAAATGGCGGGGGCCAATGAGCAGTTCTTC. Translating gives CASSQMAGANEQFF.

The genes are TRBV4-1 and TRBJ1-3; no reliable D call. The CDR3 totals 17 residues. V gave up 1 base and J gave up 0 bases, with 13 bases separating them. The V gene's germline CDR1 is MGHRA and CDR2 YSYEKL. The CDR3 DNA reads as TGCGCCAGCAGCCAAGGTGTTCCAGGAGGCTCTGGAAACACCATATATTTT. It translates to CASSQGVPGGSGNTIYF.

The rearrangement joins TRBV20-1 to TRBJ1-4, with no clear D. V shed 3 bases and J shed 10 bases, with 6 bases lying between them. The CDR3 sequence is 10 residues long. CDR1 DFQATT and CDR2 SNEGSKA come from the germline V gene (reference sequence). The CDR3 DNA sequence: TGCAGTGCTAGTTACGGAAAACTGTTTTTT. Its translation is CSASYGKLFF.

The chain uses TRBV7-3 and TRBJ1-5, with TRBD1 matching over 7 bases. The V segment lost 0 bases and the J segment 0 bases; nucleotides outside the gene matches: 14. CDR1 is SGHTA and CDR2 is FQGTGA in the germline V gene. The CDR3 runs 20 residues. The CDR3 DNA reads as TGTGCCAGCAGCTTAACGTGGTGGGGACAGAACCATTATAGCAATCAGCCCCAGCATTTT. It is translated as CASSLTWWGQNHYSNQPQHF.

The CDR3 DNA is TGCGCCAGCAGCCCAATGGACAGGGCGAAGAACGAGCAGTACTTC. This codes for CASSPMDRAKNEQYF. J is TRBJ2-7 and V is TRBV4-1; 8 nucleotides agree with TRBD1. The J segment lost 5 bases and the V segment lost 4 bases, leaving 10 bases of the junction unmatched. CDR1 is MGHRA, CDR2 YSYEKL, per germline. The CDR3 is 15 amino acids.

The CDR3 DNA sequence: TGCGCCAGCAGGCTTACTAGTTATGAGCAGTTCTTC. As protein: CASRLTSYEQFF. This chain connects TRBV5-1 to TRBJ2-1; tentatively, D is TRBD2 (5 bases). CDR3 size: 12 residues. Trimming took 5 bases from V and 8 from J, leaving 11 bases between them. CDR1 SGHRS and CDR2 YFSETQ come from the germline V gene.